The text below deals with one TCR beta chain. Germline V gene data show CDR1 as KGHDR and CDR2 as SFDVKD. This CDR3 is 16 amino acids long. Trimming pared 4 bases from V and 1 base from J, leaving 15 bases between. The entry originates in a study of patients and donors after allogeneic stem cell transplantation. TCRdb reprocessed the RT-PCR reads with MiXCR, giving one entry per CDR3 protein. Of hundreds of thousands of distinct CDR3 sequences listed, 16% are singletons. The receptor was isolated from a human donor who was either an allogeneic HSCT recipient or a stem cell or donor lymphocyte infusion donor (not recorded which). It is not recorded whose cells these are; they may come from a transplant donor. The sequencing input was blood, either unsorted or a sorted T cell fraction (not recorded which). This chain joins TRBV24-1 and TRBJ1-1, with D tentatively TRBD1 (6 bases). The CDR3 region has the DNA TGTGCCACCAGTGACCGAACATCGACAGGGAACACTGAAGCTTTCTTT. Encoded protein: CATSDRTSTGNTEAFF.